The 14 T cell receptor beta chains reported below all come from one sample, sequenced in a study of metastatic and nonmetastatic thyroid tumors. No patient received treatment before thyroid surgery. TCRdb re-analyzed the PCR reads through MiXCR. The sample holds tens of thousands of clones, less than 5% seen once. Source material: blood. The receptors shown here come from a female donor with papillary thyroid cancer or a benign thyroid nodule (not recorded which). Some clones in this sample may be carry-over from other donors' samples.

This rearrangement joins TRBV30 to TRBJ1-5; D possibly corresponds to TRBD1 (5 bases). V was trimmed by 2 bases and J by 7 bases, leaving 12 bases between them. The CDR3 consists of 13 residues. In germline, CDR1 is GTSNPN, CDR2 SVGIG (reference sequence). The CDR3 DNA is TGTGCCTGGAGTTCCCAGGGAGCCCAGCCCCAGCATTTT. Amino acid sequence: CAWSSQGAQPQHF.

The sample holds many counts of this clone. This rearrangement joins TRBV19 to TRBJ1-5, with D maybe TRBD1 (5 bases). Looked up from germline, CDR1 is LNHDA and CDR2 is SQIVND (reference sequence). CDR3 length: 17 amino acids. V was shortened by 8 bases and J by 0 bases, with 20 bases between the two germline ends. CDR3 loop: CASRDPRRGYSNQPQHF. The CDR3 DNA is TGTGCCAGTCGGGACCCCCGCCGGGGGTATAGCAATCAGCCCCAGCATTTT.

This clone was seen ten or more times. The J gene is TRBJ2-3, the V gene TRBV20-1; TRBD2 agrees at 10 bases. J lost 4 bases, V lost 2 bases, and 9 bases had no gene match. The CDR3 sequence is 16 residues long. Germline V gives CDR1 DFQATT, CDR2 SNEGSKA (reference sequence). CDR3 in DNA: TGCAGTGCTAGACTCCCTCTAGCGGGAGACTCAGATACGCAGTATTTT. Amino acid sequence: CSARLPLAGDSDTQYF.

Turning to this clone: A much more abundant neighbour one base away suggests this may be a read error. The chain has TRBV5-6 and TRBJ2-7; D may match TRBD1 or TRBD2 (6 bases each). CDR3 length: 11 amino acids. CDR1 SGHDT and CDR2 YYEEEE come from the germline V gene. In DNA form, the CDR3 reads TGTGCCAGCAGCTCAGGAGGGGGAGATTCCTTC. Translating gives CASSSGGGDSF.

The rearrangement links TRBV7-9 to TRBJ1-2; no reliable D call. The ends were cut back, 7 bases at V and 0 bases at J, with 12 bases in the middle. This CDR3 has 14 residues. Germline CDR1 is SEHNR and CDR2 is FQNEAQ (reference sequence). As DNA, the CDR3 is TGTGCCAGCAACTTGATGGCCGCTAACTATGGCTACACCTTC. Residues: CASNLMAANYGYTF.

This clone showed up many times. V and J are TRBV14 and TRBJ2-7; D call uncertain. V lost 3 bases and J 2 bases, leaving 2 bases between the germline ends. CDR3 size: 11 residues. Germline assignment: CDR1 SGHDN and CDR2 FVKESK. The CDR3 region is CASSHTYEQYF. The CDR3 bases are TGTGCCAGCAGCCATACCTACGAGCAGTACTTC.

This clone was observed once. V gene TRBV7-9 combines with J gene TRBJ2-1; the D is unclear. Trimming cost V 2 bases and J 1 base, with 9 bases left between them. The length of the CDR3 is 15 residues. Germline V gene lookup returns CDR1 SEHNR and CDR2 FQNEAQ (reference sequence). CDR3 nucleotide sequence: TGTGCCAGCAGCTTAAGAGGTGATTCCTACAATGAGCAGTTCTTC. Its translation is CASSLRGDSYNEQFF.

This clone has a handful of counts. The chain couples TRBV6-1 to TRBJ1-3; D is unclear. Per germline, CDR1 MNHNS and CDR2 SASEGT. CDR3 length: 12 amino acids. V dropped 5 bases and J dropped 4 bases, with 6 bases sitting between them. CDR3 protein: CASSTAGNTIYF. The CDR3 DNA follows: TGTGCCAGCAGTACGGCCGGAAACACCATATATTTT.

This clone showed up many times. The sample holds other DNA sequences that translate to the same CDR3. This chain joins TRBV19 and TRBJ2-2; 7 nucleotides line up with TRBD2. This CDR3 has 14 amino acids. V was clipped by 3 bases and J by 11 bases; unmatched bases: 9. Germline V gene lookup returns CDR1 LNHDA and CDR2 SQIVND (reference sequence). CDR3 nucleotides: TGTGCCAGTAGTATGCGGTGGGAGGGCGGAGAGCTGTTTTTT. The encoded protein is CASSMRWEGGELFF. The complete variable domain, with remaining parts taken from reference TRBV19 and TRBJ2-2, reads DGGITQSPKYLFRKEGQNVTLSCEQNLNHDAMYWYRQDPGQGLRLIYYSQIVNDFQKGDIAEGYSVSREKKESFPLTVTSAQKNPTAFYLCASSMRWEGGELFFGEGSRLTVL.

This clone was recorded many times. The gene calls are TRBV7-3 and TRBJ2-2; 8 bases match TRBD2. CDR3 length: 17 amino acids. The V segment lost 7 bases and the J segment 3 bases; nucleotides outside the gene matches: 13. Germline CDR1 reads SGHTA; CDR2 reads FQGTGA. The CDR3 loop is CASMPRGGRGYTGELFF. The CDR3 DNA sequence: TGTGCCAGCATGCCACGGGGGGGGAGGGGTTACACCGGGGAGCTGTTTTTT.

This clone was found a few times. This may be a read error: a much more frequent sequence differs by one nucleotide. The chain combines TRBV10-3 with TRBJ2-3; D may be TRBD1 or TRBD2 (6 bases each). The CDR3 is made up of 16 amino acids. Germline lookup yields CDR1 ENHRY and CDR2 SYGVKD. The CDR3 sequence is CAIRGGTDKLTYTQYF. Here the CDR3 DNA reads TGTGCCATCAGGGGGGGCACGGACAAACTCACATATACGCAGTATTTT.

The V and J genes are TRBV20-1 and TRBJ2-2; no definite D call. The CDR3 length is 15 residues. Germline loops: CDR1 DFQATT, CDR2 SNEGSKA (reference sequence). V lost 0 bases to trimming and J lost 6 bases, with 14 bases between them. The CDR3 DNA reads TGCAGTGCTAGAGAGAGGTCCCGGATCTCCGGGGAGCTGTTTTTT. Protein sequence: CSARERSRISGELFF.

This clone has a count of ten or more. The V gene is TRBV4-1, the J gene TRBJ1-2; tentatively, D is TRBD1 (5 bases). The CDR3 extends over 17 amino acids. Trimming pared 2 bases from V and 2 bases from J, leaving 18 bases between. Germline CDR1 reads MGHRA; CDR2 reads YSYEKL. The CDR3 loop reads CASSQPRSGTSNYGYTF. CDR3 sequence (DNA): TGCGCCAGCAGCCAACCCCGATCCGGGACGTCAAACTATGGCTACACCTTC.

This clone was counted at least ten times. The chain couples TRBV27 to TRBJ1-2; 10 nucleotides align to TRBD1. Trimming at V came to 2 bases and at J to 8 bases, leaving 14 bases not matched to a gene. Germline V CDR1 and CDR2: MNHEY, SMNVEV (reference sequence). The CDR3 sequence is 17 residues long. The CDR3 sequence: CASSLVSVGTGVDGYTF. CDR3 coding DNA: TGTGCCAGCAGTTTAGTTTCGGTGGGGACAGGGGTGGACGGCTACACCTTC.